Presented here are 12 T cell receptor beta chains from one specimen sequenced in a study of siplizumab effects on memory and regulatory T cells. The method was immunoSEQ multiplex PCR; TCRdb's version includes in-frame clones alone and lacks a portion of them. This table has 75,000 to 100,000 clones, about 95% appearing once. Sequencing was done on a sample of non-Treg CD4+ T cells sorted from blood. Receptors were obtained from a human donor in good health.

The chain combines TRBV29-1 with TRBJ2-1; D is perhaps TRBD2 (5 bases). Germline-derived CDR1 and CDR2 are SQVTM and ANQGSEA. Trimming pared 8 bases from V and 2 bases from J, leaving 13 bases between. The CDR3 length is 13 residues. CDR3 nucleotides: TGCAGCTCTACCGGGGTTCCCTACAATGAGCAGTTCTTC. This gives the protein CSSTGVPYNEQFF.

The chain employs TRBV6-5 and TRBJ2-5; tentative D call: TRBD1 (6 bases). V was clipped by 2 bases and J by 5 bases, with 15 bases between them. CDR1 and CDR2 from the germline V gene are MNHEY and SVGAGI. The CDR3 is 15 residues long. This CDR3 is CASSYTQGVMETQYF. The CDR3, as DNA: TGTGCCAGCAGTTACACACAGGGTGTAATGGAGACCCAGTACTTC.

The chain combines TRBV5-1 with TRBJ2-7; 9 nucleotides align to TRBD2. The CDR3 is 14 residues long. The junction had 5 bases not matched to a gene; V was cut back by 3 bases and J by 4 bases. Germline CDR1 SGHRS, CDR2 YFSETQ. The CDR3 sequence is CASSSGTSSYEQYF. In DNA form, the CDR3 reads TGCGCCAGCAGCTCCGGGACTAGCAGTTACGAGCAGTACTTC.

A remark on this clone: Other nucleotide sequences in the sample specify the same CDR3. This chain joins TRBV6-5 and TRBJ1-2; no clear D gene. This CDR3 comprises 14 residues. The V gene's germline CDR1 is MNHEY and CDR2 SVGAGI. The V end was cut by 0 bases, the J end by 0 bases, with 5 bases between. The CDR3 DNA reads as TGTGCCAGCAGTTACTCGCGAACTAACTATGGCTACACCTTC. Protein product: CASSYSRTNYGYTF.

The DNA of the CDR3 is TGTGCCACAGGTCAGTACAATGAGCAGTTCTTC. It is translated as CATGQYNEQFF. This chain links TRBV15 with TRBJ2-1; unclear D gene. The CDR3 runs 11 residues. CDR1 and CDR2 from the germline V gene are LNHNV and YYDKDF (reference sequence). The V and J ends lost 9 bases and 4 bases respectively, with 7 bases between them.

This chain links TRBV7-8 with TRBJ2-7, with a possible D match to TRBD2 (8 bases). V was trimmed by 8 bases and J by 3 bases, leaving 17 bases between them. Germline V CDR1 and CDR2: SGHVS, FQNEAQ. This CDR3 has 14 residues. The CDR3 bases are TGTGCCAGCGTAGCGGGACAGCCTTACTACGAGCAGTACTTC. It specifies CASVAGQPYYEQYF.

The chain links TRBV28 to TRBJ2-7; D may be TRBD2 (5 bases). Germline values: CDR1 MDHEN, CDR2 SYDVKM. This CDR3 is built from 14 residues. V gave up 8 bases and J gave up 2 bases, with 16 bases separating them. The DNA for the CDR3 is TGTGCCAGCGTATCGGCGGGTGCAACCTACGAGCAGTACTTC. Protein: CASVSAGATYEQYF.

The gene calls are TRBV4-2 and TRBJ2-3; no firm D call. Trimming removed 1 base at V and 0 bases at J, with 8 bases between. The germline CDR1 and CDR2 sequences are LGHNA and YNFKEQ. The CDR3 runs 15 residues. The CDR3 coding sequence is TGTGCCAGCAGCCAAGGTACAGCTAGCACAGATACGCAGTATTTT. It encodes CASSQGTASTDTQYF.

V gene TRBV19 combines with J gene TRBJ1-5, with TRBD1 identical over 7 bases. The CDR3 has 14 residues. CDR1 LNHDA and CDR2 SQIVND come from the germline V gene (reference sequence). V lost 3 bases and J lost 4; bases outside the gene matches: 3. In nucleotides, the CDR3 is TGTGCCAGTAGTATCCGGGACAGAAATCAGCCCCAGCATTTT. It yields the protein CASSIRDRNQPQHF.

The rearrangement links TRBV6-5 to TRBJ2-3, with D uncertain. There are 13 residues in the CDR3. Germline values: CDR1 MNHEY, CDR2 SVGAGI. The V end was cut by 5 bases, the J end by 3 bases, with 9 bases between. CDR3 coding DNA: TGTGCCAGCAGTCGTATAAAAACAGATACGCAGTATTTT. Translating it yields CASSRIKTDTQYF.

The chain has TRBV6-4 and TRBJ1-2, with a possible D match to TRBD1 (6 bases). Germline CDR1 is MRHNA and CDR2 is SNTAGT. The ends were cut back, 4 bases at V and 2 bases at J, with 14 bases in the middle. The CDR3 contains 15 residues. The CDR3 region is CASSGEQGGNYGYTF. DNA of the CDR3: TGTGCCAGCAGTGGAGAACAGGGCGGAAACTATGGCTACACCTTC.

The chain uses TRBV28 and TRBJ2-5; D is possibly TRBD1 (6 bases). Germline V gene data show CDR1 as MDHEN and CDR2 as SYDVKM. V was cut by 5 bases and J by 0 bases, with 13 bases left in between. CDR3 length: 15 residues. CDR3 residues: CASSNGQPYQETQYF. The CDR3 nucleotides are TGTGCCAGCAGTAATGGACAGCCGTACCAAGAGACCCAGTACTTC.